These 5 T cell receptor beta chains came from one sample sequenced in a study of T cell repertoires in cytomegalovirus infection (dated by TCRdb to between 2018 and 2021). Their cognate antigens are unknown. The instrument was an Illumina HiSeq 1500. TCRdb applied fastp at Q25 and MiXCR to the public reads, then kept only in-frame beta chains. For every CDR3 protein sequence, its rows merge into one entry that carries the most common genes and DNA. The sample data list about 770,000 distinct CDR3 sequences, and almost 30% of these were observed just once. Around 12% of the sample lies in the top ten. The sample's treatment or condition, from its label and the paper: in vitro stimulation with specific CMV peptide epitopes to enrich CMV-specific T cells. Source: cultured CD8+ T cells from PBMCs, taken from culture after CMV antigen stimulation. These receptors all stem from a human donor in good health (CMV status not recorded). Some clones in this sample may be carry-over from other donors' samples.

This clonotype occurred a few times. The CDR3 nucleotides read TGTGCCAGCAGTTTCCCAGGGGGGGGAAACACTGAAGCTTTCTTT. It yields the protein CASSFPGGGNTEAFF. The V call is TRBV7-6, the J call TRBJ1-1, with 7 bases fitting TRBD1. Unmatched junction bases numbered 9, after V lost 6 bases and J lost 2 bases. Looked up from germline, CDR1 is SGHVS and CDR2 is FNYEAQ. This CDR3 contains 15 residues.

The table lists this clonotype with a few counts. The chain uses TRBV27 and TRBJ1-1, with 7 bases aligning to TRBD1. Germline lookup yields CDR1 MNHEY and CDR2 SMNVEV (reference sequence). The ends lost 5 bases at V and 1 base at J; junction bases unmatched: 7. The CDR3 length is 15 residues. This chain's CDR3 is CASSPYDRENTEAFF. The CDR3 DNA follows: TGTGCCAGCAGTCCCTACGACAGGGAGAACACTGAAGCTTTCTTT.

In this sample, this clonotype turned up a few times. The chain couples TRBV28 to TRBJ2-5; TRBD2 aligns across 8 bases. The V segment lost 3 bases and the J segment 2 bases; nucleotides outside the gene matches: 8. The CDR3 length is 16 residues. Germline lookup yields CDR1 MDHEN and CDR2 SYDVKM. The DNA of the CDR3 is TGTGCCAGCAGTTTCGGGGTAACTAGCGGACAAGAGACCCAGTACTTC. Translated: CASSFGVTSGQETQYF.

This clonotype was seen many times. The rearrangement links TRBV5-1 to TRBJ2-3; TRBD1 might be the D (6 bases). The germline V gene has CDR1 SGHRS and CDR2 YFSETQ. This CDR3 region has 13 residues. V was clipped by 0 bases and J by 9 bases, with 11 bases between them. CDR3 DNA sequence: TGCGCCAGCAGCTTGGAAACAGGGAAGACGCAGTATTTT. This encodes CASSLETGKTQYF.

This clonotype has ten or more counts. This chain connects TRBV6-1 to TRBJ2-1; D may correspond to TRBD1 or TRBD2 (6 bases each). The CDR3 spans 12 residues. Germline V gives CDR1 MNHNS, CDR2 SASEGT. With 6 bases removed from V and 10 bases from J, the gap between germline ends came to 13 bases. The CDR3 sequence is CASSLTGREQFF. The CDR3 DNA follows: TGTGCCAGCAGCTTAACAGGGAGGGAGCAGTTCTTC.